One sample yielded the 13 T cell receptor beta chains listed below, sequenced in a study of regulatory T cells in long-lasting Graves disease. Arm-PCR of CDR3 regions and iRepertoire HTBI primers were used to build TCR beta libraries. TCRdb processed the multiplex PCR reads anew with MiXCR; each CDR3 protein has one entry. Of 680,000 or so distinct CDR3 sequences listed, roughly 15% are singletons. The time point is: newly diagnosed GD, antithyroid drugs for less than 3 months. Scientists built the TCR library using RNA that was extracted from PBMCs. These same data were also listed under a study on T cells in Graves' hyperthyroidism and ophthalmopathy.

Sequencing used peripheral blood mononuclear cells (PBMCs), obtained at new diagnosis, from a patient treated with antithyroid drugs. The receptors come from a woman aged 30 to 39 with Graves disease.

This clonotype occurred a few times. V usage is TRBV27 and J usage is TRBJ1-2; 11 bases fit TRBD1. Germline loops: CDR1 MNHEY, CDR2 SMNVEV (reference sequence). Trimming at V came to 6 bases and at J to 7 bases, leaving 19 bases not matched to a gene. CDR3 length equals 18 residues. CDR3 DNA sequence: TGTGCCAGCAGACGATCCGGGACAGGGGGAGATCGTAATGGTGGCTACACCTTC. It specifies CASRRSGTGGDRNGGYTF.

To note about this clonotype: This sequence may be a read error, since a much larger clone differs from it by one base. The final CDR3 position lacks the conserved phenylalanine or tryptophan, pointing to a likely read error. This chain connects TRBV5-1 to TRBJ2-7; 9 bases match TRBD2. The CDR3 sequence is 16 residues long. Germline V gives CDR1 SGHRS, CDR2 YFSETQ. The junction had 10 bases not matched to a gene; V was cut back by 5 bases and J by 1 base. CDR3 nucleotides: TGCGCCAGCAGTGAGGGCGGGGGGGAACCGTCCTACGAGCAGTACCTC. This translates into CASSEGGGEPSYEQYL.

This clonotype has a count of ten or more. The V call is TRBV11-1, the J call TRBJ1-1; D is undetermined. V was shortened by 5 bases and J by 5 bases, with 9 bases between the two germline ends. Germline V gene lookup returns CDR1 SGHAT and CDR2 FQDESV (reference sequence). The CDR3 consists of 12 residues. The chain's CDR3 is CASSEGSTEAFF. The DNA of the CDR3 is TGTGCCAGCAGCGAAGGCTCGACTGAAGCTTTCTTT.

The rearrangement uses TRBV28 and TRBJ2-2; D unclear. This CDR3 has 12 amino acids. Trimming took off 8 bases at V and 6 bases at J, with 10 bases between the two ends. The V gene's germline CDR1 is MDHEN and CDR2 SYDVKM. CDR3 sequence: CASRRRAGELFF. The CDR3 nucleotides are TGTGCCAGCCGGAGAAGGGCCGGGGAGCTGTTTTTT.

A word on this clonotype: A much larger clone lies a single base off, so this may be a read error. This chain links TRBV20-1 with TRBJ2-7, with a weak D call TRBD2 (6 bases). Per germline, CDR1 DFQATT and CDR2 SNEGSKA (reference sequence). This CDR3 is built from 14 residues. In DNA, the CDR3 is TGCAGTGCTGACGGAATTAGCGGATCCTACAAGCAGTACTTC. Its translation: CSADGISGSYKQYF.

The table lists this clonotype with many counts. This chain connects TRBV7-9 to TRBJ2-1; 14 bases fit TRBD2. The CDR3 consists of 15 residues. V shed 4 bases, J shed 9 bases, and the junction held 5 bases outside the gene matches. CDR1 and CDR2 from the germline V gene are SEHNR and FQNEAQ (reference sequence). The CDR3 region is CASSSGLAGDLEQFF. The CDR3 region has the DNA TGTGCCAGCAGCTCGGGACTAGCGGGAGACCTTGAGCAGTTCTTC.

This clonotype was seen at least ten times. V usage is TRBV28 and J usage is TRBJ1-5; D is unclear. The CDR3 sequence is 12 residues long. From germline, CDR1 is MDHEN and CDR2 SYDVKM. V lost 6 bases, J lost 6 bases, and 9 bases lay in between. The CDR3 is CASSQGRQPQHF. The CDR3 DNA is TGTGCCAGCAGCCAAGGCCGTCAGCCCCAGCATTTT.

V and J are TRBV27 and TRBJ2-2, with D hard to call. The CDR3 sequence is 13 residues long. V was cut by 1 base and J by 6 bases, with 6 bases left in between. Germline V lookup: CDR1 MNHEY, CDR2 SMNVEV (reference sequence). The CDR3 sequence: CASSLWQSGELFF. The DNA of the CDR3 is TGTGCCAGCAGTTTATGGCAATCCGGGGAGCTGTTTTTT.

This clonotype was detected only a few times. This chain uses TRBV9 with TRBJ2-1; 9 positions match TRBD1. This CDR3 spans 16 amino acids. V shed 4 bases, J shed 1 base, and the junction held 6 bases outside the gene matches. In germline, CDR1 is SGDLS, CDR2 YYNGEE. The CDR3 DNA sequence: TGTGCCAGCAGCTTACAGGGGGCGTTTTCCTACAATGAGCAGTTCTTC. Translation gives CASSLQGAFSYNEQFF.

Many counts were recorded for this clonotype. This chain joins TRBV6-2 or TRBV6-3 and TRBJ2-7, with D perhaps assigned TRBD1 or TRBD2 (5 bases each). CDR1 MNHEY and CDR2 SVGEGT come from the germline V gene. Trimming took 10 bases from V and 7 from J, leaving 23 bases between them. CDR3 length equals 14 residues. CDR3 in DNA: TGTGCCACCGTACGAGGGGACCCTAGGCGGGAGCAGTACTTC. Translation gives CATVRGDPRREQYF.

The chain uses TRBV5-1 and TRBJ2-5, with 11 bases aligning to TRBD2. This CDR3 has 15 residues. From germline, CDR1 is SGHRS and CDR2 YFSETQ. V gave up 4 bases and J gave up 5 bases; unmatched junction bases: 7. The CDR3: CASSRSASGGETQYF. The DNA of the CDR3 is TGCGCCAGCAGCCGATCCGCTAGCGGGGGGGAGACCCAGTACTTC.

This sequence joins TRBV6-1 and TRBJ2-7; D gene uncertain. Deletions cut 8 bases from V and 5 bases from J, with 19 bases between. Per the germline V gene, CDR1 is MNHNS and CDR2 is SASEGT. CDR3 size: 14 residues. DNA for the CDR3: TGTGCCAGCCAGCCCCCGGGCGGACCACACGAGCAGTACTTC. Encoded protein: CASQPPGGPHEQYF.

The J gene is TRBJ1-2, the V gene TRBV9, with D unresolved. The CDR3 length is 14 residues. V lost 4 bases to trimming and J lost 5 bases, with 15 bases between them. From germline, CDR1 is SGDLS and CDR2 YYNGEE. The CDR3 protein is CASSSAGVGYGYTF. CDR3 nucleotides: TGTGCCAGCAGCTCGGCAGGAGTGGGGTATGGCTACACCTTC.